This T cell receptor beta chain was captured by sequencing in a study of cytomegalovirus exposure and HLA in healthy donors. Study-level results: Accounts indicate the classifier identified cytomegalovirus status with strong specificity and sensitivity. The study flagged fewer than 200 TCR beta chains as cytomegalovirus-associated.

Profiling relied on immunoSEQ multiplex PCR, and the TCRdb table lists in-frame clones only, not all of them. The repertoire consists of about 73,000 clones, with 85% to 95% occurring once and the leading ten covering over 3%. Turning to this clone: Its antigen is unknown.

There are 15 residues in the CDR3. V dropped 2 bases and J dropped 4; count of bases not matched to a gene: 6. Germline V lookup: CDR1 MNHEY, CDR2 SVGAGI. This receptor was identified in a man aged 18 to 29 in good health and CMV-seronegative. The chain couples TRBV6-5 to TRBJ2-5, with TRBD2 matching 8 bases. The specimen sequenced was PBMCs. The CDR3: CASSYGTGGLETQYF. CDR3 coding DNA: TGTGCCAGCAGTTACGGAACGGGGGGGCTAGAGACCCAGTACTTC.